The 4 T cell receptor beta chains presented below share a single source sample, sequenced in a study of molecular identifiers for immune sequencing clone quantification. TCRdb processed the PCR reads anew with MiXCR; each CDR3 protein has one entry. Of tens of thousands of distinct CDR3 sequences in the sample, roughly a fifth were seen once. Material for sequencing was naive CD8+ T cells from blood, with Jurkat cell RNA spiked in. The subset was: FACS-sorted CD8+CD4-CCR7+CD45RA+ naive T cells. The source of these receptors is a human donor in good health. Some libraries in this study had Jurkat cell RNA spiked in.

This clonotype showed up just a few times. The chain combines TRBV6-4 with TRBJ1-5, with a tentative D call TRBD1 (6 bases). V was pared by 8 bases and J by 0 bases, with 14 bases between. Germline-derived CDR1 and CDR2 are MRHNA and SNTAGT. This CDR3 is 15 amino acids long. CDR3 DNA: TGTGCCAGCTCTAAGACAGGCTTTAGCAATCAGCCCCAGCATTTT. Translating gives CASSKTGFSNQPQHF.

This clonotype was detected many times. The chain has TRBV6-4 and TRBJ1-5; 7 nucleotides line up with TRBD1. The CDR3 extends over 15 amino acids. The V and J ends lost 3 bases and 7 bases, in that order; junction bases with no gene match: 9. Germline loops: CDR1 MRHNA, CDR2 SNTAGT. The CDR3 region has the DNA TGTGCCAGCAGTGAGGAAATAGGGGGCTACCAGCCCCAGCATTTT. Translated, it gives CASSEEIGGYQPQHF.

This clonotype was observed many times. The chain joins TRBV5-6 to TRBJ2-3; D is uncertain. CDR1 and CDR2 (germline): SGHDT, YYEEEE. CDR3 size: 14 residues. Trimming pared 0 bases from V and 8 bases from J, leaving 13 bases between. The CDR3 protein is CASSLEGPFPTQYF. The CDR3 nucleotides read TGTGCCAGCAGCTTGGAAGGGCCCTTTCCTACGCAGTATTTT.

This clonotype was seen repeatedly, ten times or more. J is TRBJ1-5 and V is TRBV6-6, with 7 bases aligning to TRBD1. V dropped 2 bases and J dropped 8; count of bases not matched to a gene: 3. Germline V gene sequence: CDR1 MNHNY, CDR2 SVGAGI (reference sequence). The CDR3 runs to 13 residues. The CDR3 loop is CASSYGTEKPQHF. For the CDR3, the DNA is TGTGCCAGCAGTTACGGGACAGAAAAGCCCCAGCATTTT.